The sequence of this T cell receptor (beta chain) was determined in a study of T cell clonotyping in hematopoietic cell transplantation. Overall study findings and caveats: Pathologically expanded recipient clonotypes increased progressively from day 30 to day 180 as diversity fell.

In this sample, this clone turned up once. Its antigen remains unknown. This CDR3 contains 13 residues. Germline V CDR1 and CDR2: LNHDA, SQIVND (reference sequence). Between the trimmed V and J ends, which lost 5 bases and 0 bases, there was a span of 7 bases. The data were produced by immunoSEQ multiplex PCR, yet TCRdb's version contains in-frame clones alone and is incomplete. The sample includes about 13,000 clones, roughly 84% of them seen just once. Specified time point: recipient sample about 28 days before transplant, after cytoreduction. This receptor was identified in a man in his 60s with acute myeloid leukemia. Some clones in this sample may be carry-over from other donors' samples. This chain connects TRBV19 to TRBJ1-2, with a possible D match to TRBD1 (5 bases). The sample consisted of peripheral blood mononuclear cells, taken before stem cell transplant. CDR3 sequence: CASSEQANYGYTF. CDR3 DNA sequence: TGTGCCAGTAGTGAACAGGCTAACTATGGCTACACCTTC.